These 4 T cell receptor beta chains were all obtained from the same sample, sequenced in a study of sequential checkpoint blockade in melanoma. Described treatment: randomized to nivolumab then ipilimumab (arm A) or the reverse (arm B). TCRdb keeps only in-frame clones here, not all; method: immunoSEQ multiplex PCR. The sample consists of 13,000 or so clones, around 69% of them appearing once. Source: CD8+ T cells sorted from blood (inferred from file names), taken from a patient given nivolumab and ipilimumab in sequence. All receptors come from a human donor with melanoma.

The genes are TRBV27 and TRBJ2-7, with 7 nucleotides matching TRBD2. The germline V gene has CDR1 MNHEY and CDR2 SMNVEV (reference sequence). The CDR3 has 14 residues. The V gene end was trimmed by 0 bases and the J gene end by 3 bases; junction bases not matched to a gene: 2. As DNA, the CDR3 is TGTGCCAGCAGTTTATCGAGCGGGGACTACGAGCAGTACTTC. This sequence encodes CASSLSSGDYEQYF.

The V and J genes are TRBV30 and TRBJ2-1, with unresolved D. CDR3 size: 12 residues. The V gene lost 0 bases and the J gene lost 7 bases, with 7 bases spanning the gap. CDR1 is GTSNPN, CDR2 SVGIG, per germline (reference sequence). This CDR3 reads CAWSVPRNEQFF. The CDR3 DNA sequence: TGTGCCTGGAGTGTACCTCGGAATGAGCAGTTCTTC.

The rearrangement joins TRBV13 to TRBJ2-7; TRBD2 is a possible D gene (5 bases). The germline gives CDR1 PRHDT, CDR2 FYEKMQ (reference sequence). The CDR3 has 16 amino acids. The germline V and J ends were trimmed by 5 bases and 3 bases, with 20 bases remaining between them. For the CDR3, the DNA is TGTGCCAGCAGCACGAGAGGCCCAGCGGCCCGCTACGAGCAGTACTTC. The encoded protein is CASSTRGPAARYEQYF.

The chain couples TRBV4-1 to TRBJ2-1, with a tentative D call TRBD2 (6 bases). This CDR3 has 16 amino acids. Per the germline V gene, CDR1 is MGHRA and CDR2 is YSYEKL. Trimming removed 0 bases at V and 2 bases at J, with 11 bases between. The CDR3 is CASSQERGGAYNEQFF. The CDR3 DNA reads TGCGCCAGCAGCCAAGAGCGGGGAGGCGCCTACAATGAGCAGTTCTTC.